This paragraph reports one T cell receptor beta chain. The data were obtained in a study of CD8 T cells in ankylosing spondylitis. TCRdb reprocessed the 5' RACE reads with MiXCR, giving one entry per CDR3 protein. The sample yields about 100,000 distinct CDR3 sequences, more than 20% seen once. CDR1 and CDR2 from the germline V gene are SGHRS and YFSETQ. The trim removed 4 bases at V and 3 bases at J, leaving 10 bases unmatched. The CDR3 spans 15 residues. Material: synovial fluid, either unsorted or a sorted T cell fraction (not recorded which). The J gene is TRBJ2-7, the V gene TRBV5-1; the match to TRBD1 covers 7 bases. This sequence was found in a male donor with ankylosing spondylitis. CDR3 in DNA: TGCGCCAGCAGCGTGACAGGGTTAGACAGCTACGAGCAGTACTTC. This sequence encodes CASSVTGLDSYEQYF.